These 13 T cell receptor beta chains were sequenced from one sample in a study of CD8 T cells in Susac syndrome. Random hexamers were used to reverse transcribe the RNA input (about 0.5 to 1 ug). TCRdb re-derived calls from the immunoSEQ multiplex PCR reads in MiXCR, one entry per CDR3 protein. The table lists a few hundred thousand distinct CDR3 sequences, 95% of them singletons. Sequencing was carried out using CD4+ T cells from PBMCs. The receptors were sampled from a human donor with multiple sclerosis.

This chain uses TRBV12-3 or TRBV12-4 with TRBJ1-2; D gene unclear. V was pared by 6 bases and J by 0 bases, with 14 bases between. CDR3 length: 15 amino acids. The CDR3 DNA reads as TGTGCCAGCAGGAAGGACGGAACCCCTAACTATGGCTACACCTTC. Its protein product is CASRKDGTPNYGYTF.

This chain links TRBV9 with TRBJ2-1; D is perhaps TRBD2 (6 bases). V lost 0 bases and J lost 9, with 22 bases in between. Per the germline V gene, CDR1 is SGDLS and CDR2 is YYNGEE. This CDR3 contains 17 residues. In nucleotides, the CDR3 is TGTGCCAGCAGCGTAGTAGCGGCCCACCCCCGGGGTGGTGAGCAGTTCTTC. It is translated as CASSVVAAHPRGGEQFF.

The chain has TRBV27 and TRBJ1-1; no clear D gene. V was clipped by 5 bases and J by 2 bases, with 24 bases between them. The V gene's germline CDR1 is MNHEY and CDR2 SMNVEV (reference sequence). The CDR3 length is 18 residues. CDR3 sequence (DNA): TGTGCCAGCAGTCTTAGGGCCGACGGACCAAAACGAAACACTGAAGCTTTCTTT. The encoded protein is CASSLRADGPKRNTEAFF.

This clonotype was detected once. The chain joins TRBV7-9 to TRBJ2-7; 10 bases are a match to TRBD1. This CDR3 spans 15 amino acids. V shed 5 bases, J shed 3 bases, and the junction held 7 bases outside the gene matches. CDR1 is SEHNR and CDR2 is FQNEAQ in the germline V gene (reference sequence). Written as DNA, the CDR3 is TGTGCCAGCAGCCCGGGACAGGGGAGAATCTACGAGCAGTACTTC. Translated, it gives CASSPGQGRIYEQYF.

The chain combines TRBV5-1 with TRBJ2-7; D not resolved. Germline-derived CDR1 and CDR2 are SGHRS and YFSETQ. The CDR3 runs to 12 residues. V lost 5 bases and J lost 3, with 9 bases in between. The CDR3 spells CASSPGNYEQYF. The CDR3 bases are TGCGCCAGCAGTCCAGGAAACTACGAGCAGTACTTC.

The CDR3 loop reads CAWSGHTEAFF. The CDR3 DNA follows: TGTGCCTGGAGTGGGCACACTGAAGCTTTCTTT. The chain has TRBV30 and TRBJ1-1, with D hard to call. Trimming took 1 base from V and 3 from J, leaving 3 bases between them. The CDR3 length is 11 residues. Looked up from germline, CDR1 is GTSNPN and CDR2 is SVGIG (reference sequence).

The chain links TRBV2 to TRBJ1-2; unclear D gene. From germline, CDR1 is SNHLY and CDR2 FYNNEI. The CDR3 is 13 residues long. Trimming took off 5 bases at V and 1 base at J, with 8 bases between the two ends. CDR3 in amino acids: CASSRTLNYGYTF. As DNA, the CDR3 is TGTGCCAGCAGTCGGACTCTTAACTATGGCTACACCTTC.

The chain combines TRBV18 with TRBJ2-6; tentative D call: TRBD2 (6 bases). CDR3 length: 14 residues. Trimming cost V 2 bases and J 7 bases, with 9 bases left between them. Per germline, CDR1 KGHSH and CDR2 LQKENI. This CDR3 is CASSPGGGANVLTF. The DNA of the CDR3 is TGTGCCAGCTCACCAGGGGGAGGTGCCAACGTCCTGACTTTC. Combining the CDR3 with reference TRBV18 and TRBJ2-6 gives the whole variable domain NAGVMQNPRHLVRRRGQEARLRCSPMKGHSHVYWYRQLPEEGLKFMVYLQKENIIDESGMPKERFSAEFPKEGPSILRIQQVVRGDSAAYFCASSPGGGANVLTFGAGSRLTVL.

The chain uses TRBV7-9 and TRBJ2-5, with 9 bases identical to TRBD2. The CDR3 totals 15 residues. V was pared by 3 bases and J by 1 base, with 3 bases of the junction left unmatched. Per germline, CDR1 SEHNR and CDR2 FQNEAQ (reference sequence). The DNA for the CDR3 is TGTGCCAGCAGCTTTTTACTAGCGGGCCAAGAGACCCAGTACTTC. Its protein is CASSFLLAGQETQYF.

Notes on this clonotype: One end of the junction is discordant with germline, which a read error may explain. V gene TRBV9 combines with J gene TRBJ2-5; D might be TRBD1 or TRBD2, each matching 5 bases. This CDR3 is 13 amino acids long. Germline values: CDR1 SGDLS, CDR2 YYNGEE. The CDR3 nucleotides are TGTGCCAGCAGCTCCAGGGACCAGGAGACCCAGTACTTC. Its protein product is CASSSRDQETQYF.

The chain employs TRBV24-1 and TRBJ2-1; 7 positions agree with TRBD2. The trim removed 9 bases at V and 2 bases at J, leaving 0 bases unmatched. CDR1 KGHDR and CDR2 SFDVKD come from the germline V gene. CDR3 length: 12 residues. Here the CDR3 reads CATGTTYNEQFF. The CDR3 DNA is TGTGCCACCGGGACTACCTACAATGAGCAGTTCTTC.

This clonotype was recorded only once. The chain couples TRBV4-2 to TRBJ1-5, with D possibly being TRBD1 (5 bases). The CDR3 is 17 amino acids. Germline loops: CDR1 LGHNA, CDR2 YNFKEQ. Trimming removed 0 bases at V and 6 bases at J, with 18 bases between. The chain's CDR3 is CASSQDQPGYLTQPQHF. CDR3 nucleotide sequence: TGTGCCAGCAGCCAAGACCAGCCAGGGTACCTCACTCAGCCCCAGCATTTT.

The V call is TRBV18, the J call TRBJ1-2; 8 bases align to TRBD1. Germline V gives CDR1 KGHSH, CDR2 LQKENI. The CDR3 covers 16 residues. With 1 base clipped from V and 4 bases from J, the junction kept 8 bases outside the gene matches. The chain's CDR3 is CASSPREGQAFYGYTF. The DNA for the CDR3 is TGTGCCAGCTCACCACGGGAGGGACAGGCCTTCTATGGCTACACCTTC.